This T cell receptor (beta chain) was observed in a study of metastatic and nonmetastatic thyroid tumors. At the level of the study: Thyroid patients, malignant and benign, had repertoires compared across blood and tumor or nodule tissue. Study conclusions and caveats: Benign nodules were reported to have significantly lower TCR beta diversity than malignant thyroid tumors, in blood and tumor.

CDR1 and CDR2 (germline): MDHEN, SYDVKM. The CDR3 spans 12 residues. V was clipped by 6 bases and J by 15 bases, with 18 bases between them. Prior to thyroid surgery, none of the patients had received any treatment. In the source study's methods: Building a distant-metastasis classifier for papillary thyroid cancer drew on CDR3 differences across clinicopathological groups. TCRdb reanalyzed the PCR reads via MiXCR. Clone size and V and J calls follow TCRdb, not the original study. The sample has about 13,000 clones, 28% seen once. This clone showed up just a few times. Its cognate antigen is unknown. The chain has TRBV28 and TRBJ2-1; D gene ambiguous. The TCR comes from a female donor with papillary thyroid cancer or a benign thyroid nodule (not recorded which). Some clones in this sample may be carry-over from other donors' samples. Sequenced sample: tumor tissue. For the CDR3, the DNA is TGTGCCAGCAGCCGATCGACCGCCAGGACGTTCTTC. Translation gives CASSRSTARTFF.